This T cell receptor beta chain was identified in a study of blood T cell repertoires in COVID-19. Study-wide background: COVID-19 samples collected from the United States, Italy and Spain covered acute and convalescent phases. The cDNA or gDNA used as material had been derived from T cells, B-cell-depleted T cells, or PBMCs.

V lost 4 bases and J lost 9, with 16 bases in between. CDR1 ENHRY and CDR2 SYGVKD come from the germline V gene. This CDR3 comprises 14 residues. In the study's own analysis: For nucleated cells, counts were estimated from reference gene primer amplification. TCRdb's copy holds only in-frame clones and misses some; the assay was immunoSEQ multiplex PCR. V and J calls and clone size are given by that table; D and trimming were obtained from the DNA. Of a few hundred thousand clones in the sample, 80% to 90% were seen once. The sequenced material came from peripheral blood. The sequence came from a woman between 65 and 79 years old with COVID-19, enrolled during active disease. The chain carries TRBV10-3 and TRBJ1-5; D is ambiguous. This CDR3 reads CAISAEAGLGPQHF. For the CDR3, the DNA is TGTGCCATCAGTGCCGAGGCAGGACTAGGGCCCCAGCATTTT.